The 10 T cell receptor beta chains below come from one sample, sequenced in a study of OX40 agonist ivuxolimab in advanced cancers. TCRdb keeps only in-frame clones here, not all; method: immunoSEQ multiplex PCR. The sample contains tens of thousands of clones, less than 80% of which appear only once. The input for sequencing was CD4+ or CD8+ T cells sorted from blood, taken in a trial of the OX40 agonist ivuxolimab. The receptors come from an adult with an advanced solid tumor such as melanoma, head and neck, liver or kidney cancer.

CDR3 sequence (DNA): TGTGCCAGCAGCTTGGGACTACAGGGGTCGAATTACGAGCAGTACTTC. Translating it yields CASSLGLQGSNYEQYF. V gene TRBV5-4 combines with J gene TRBJ2-7; 7 bases fit TRBD1. V gave up 0 bases and J gave up 4 bases; unmatched junction bases: 10. This CDR3 has 16 residues. The germline V gene has CDR1 SGHNT and CDR2 YYREEE (reference sequence).

The V call is TRBV5-1, the J call TRBJ2-7; 7 nucleotides line up with TRBD1. The CDR3 spans 14 residues. In germline, CDR1 is SGHRS, CDR2 YFSETQ. Unmatched junction bases numbered 4, after V lost 2 bases and J lost 2 bases. As DNA, the CDR3 is TGCGCCAGCAGCTTTACCCAGGGGGCCTACGAGCAGTACTTC. This encodes CASSFTQGAYEQYF. Together with reference TRBV5-1 and TRBJ2-7, the CDR3 gives the full variable domain: KAGVTQTPRYLIKTRGQQVTLSCSPISGHRSVSWYQQTPGQGLQFLFEYFSETQRNKGNFPGRFSGRQFSNSRSEMNVSTLELGDSALYLCASSFTQGAYEQYFGPGTRLTVT.

On this clone: This specimen includes other DNA sequences encoding the same CDR3. The V gene is TRBV18, the J gene TRBJ2-1, with 9 nucleotides matching TRBD1. The CDR3 consists of 16 residues. The junction had 9 bases not matched to a gene; V was cut back by 0 bases and J by 9 bases. Germline V lookup: CDR1 KGHSH, CDR2 LQKENI. For the CDR3, the DNA is TGTGCCAGCTCACCACCGTTAGGACAGGGGAAGGTTGAGCAGTTCTTC. It encodes CASSPPLGQGKVEQFF.

The chain combines TRBV5-1 with TRBJ2-6; D is unresolved. Trimming took 6 bases from V and 2 from J, leaving 9 bases between them. The CDR3 contains 14 residues. Germline V gene lookup returns CDR1 SGHRS and CDR2 YFSETQ. DNA for the CDR3: TGCGCCAGCATGAAGGCAGCTGGGGCCAACGTCCTGACTTTC. Translation: CASMKAAGANVLTF.

The chain couples TRBV7-1 to TRBJ2-7; TRBD1 matches 7 bases. TRBV7-1 is an ORF, with its function uncertain. The CDR3 has 14 amino acids. With 7 bases clipped from V and 1 base from J, the junction kept 7 bases outside the gene matches. CDR3: CASIPTDRSYEQYF. The CDR3, as DNA: TGTGCCAGCATCCCCACGGACAGGTCCTACGAGCAGTACTTC.

The V call is TRBV6-6, the J call TRBJ1-5; 7 nucleotides agree with TRBD1. The CDR3 runs 14 residues. V was pared by 6 bases and J by 6 bases, with 8 bases of the junction left unmatched. Germline V gene sequence: CDR1 MNHNY, CDR2 SVGAGI (reference sequence). Here the CDR3 DNA reads TGTGCCAGCAGCCAACAGGGGAAGACTCAGCCCCAGCATTTT. Encoded protein: CASSQQGKTQPQHF.

A single count supports this clone. J is TRBJ2-7 and V is TRBV19; D perhaps matches TRBD1 (5 bases). The CDR3 has 14 residues. V lost 2 bases and J lost 5, with 13 bases in between. From germline, CDR1 is LNHDA and CDR2 SQIVND (reference sequence). This chain's CDR3 is CASSINAGIDEQYF. Here the CDR3 DNA reads TGTGCCAGTAGTATAAACGCAGGGATCGACGAGCAGTACTTC.

To note about this clone: Relative to the germline gene, one junction end is altered; a read error may explain this. Other DNA sequences in the sample encode the same CDR3. The chain is built from TRBV28 and TRBJ2-7; D is perhaps TRBD1 (5 bases). Per the germline V gene, CDR1 is MDHEN and CDR2 is SYDVKM. This CDR3 has 15 amino acids. The CDR3 nucleotides read TGTGCCAGCAGTTTATCTAAGGGGCGAAAAAGCGAGCAGTACTTT. Its protein product is CASSLSKGRKSEQYF.

This sequence joins TRBV6-1 and TRBJ2-7, with D unclear. Germline CDR1 is MNHNS and CDR2 is SASEGT. The length of the CDR3 is 14 residues. Trimming left V 8 bases short and J 4 bases short, with 18 bases between. The CDR3 sequence is CASLPQISGYEQYF. The DNA of the CDR3 is TGTGCCAGCCTCCCTCAGATCAGTGGGTACGAGCAGTACTTC.

The CDR3 DNA reads as TGCAGCGTTCGGAACAGGTCCAGCTCCTACGAGCAGTACTTC. Translation: CSVRNRSSSYEQYF. The V and J genes are TRBV29-1 and TRBJ2-7; maybe TRBD1 (5 bases). In germline, CDR1 is SQVTM, CDR2 ANQGSEA. V was trimmed by 5 bases and J by 0 bases, leaving 14 bases between them. This CDR3 region has 14 residues.